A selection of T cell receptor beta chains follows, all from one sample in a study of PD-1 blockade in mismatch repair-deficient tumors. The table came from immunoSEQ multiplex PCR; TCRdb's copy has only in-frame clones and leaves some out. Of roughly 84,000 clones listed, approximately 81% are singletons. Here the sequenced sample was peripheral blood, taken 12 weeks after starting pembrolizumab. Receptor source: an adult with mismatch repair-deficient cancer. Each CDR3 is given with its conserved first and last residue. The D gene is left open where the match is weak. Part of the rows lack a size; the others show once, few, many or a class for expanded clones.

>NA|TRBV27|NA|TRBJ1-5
CASSFTYSNQPQHF
TGTGCCAGCAGTTTTACATATAGCAATCAGCCCCAGCATTTT
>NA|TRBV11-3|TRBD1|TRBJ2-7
CASSLDRGEQYF
TGTGCCAGCAGCTTAGACAGGGGGGAGCAGTACTTC
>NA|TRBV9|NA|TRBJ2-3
CASSATGQSDTQYF
TGTGCCAGCAGCGCAACCGGACAGTCAGATACGCAGTATTTT
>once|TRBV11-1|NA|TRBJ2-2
CASSLDGTGELFF
TGTGCCAGCAGCTTAGATGGGACCGGGGAGCTGTTTTTT
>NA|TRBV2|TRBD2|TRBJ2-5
CASSGPGTSGRESKETQYF
TGTGCCAGCAGTGGACCTGGGACTAGCGGGAGGGAATCCAAGGAGACCCAGTACTTC
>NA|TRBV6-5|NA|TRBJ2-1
CASTSANSYNEQFF
TGTGCCAGCACAAGCGCTAACTCCTACAATGAGCAGTTCTTC
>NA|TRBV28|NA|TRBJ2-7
CASSLPSYEQYF
TGTGCCAGCAGTTTACCGTCCTACGAGCAGTACTTC
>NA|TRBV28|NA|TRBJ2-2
CASSWGANTGELFF
TGTGCCAGCAGTTGGGGGGCGAACACCGGGGAGCTGTTTTTT
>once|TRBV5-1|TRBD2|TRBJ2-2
CASSLDLGSGRRGTGELFF
TGCGCCAGCAGCTTGGATCTTGGTAGCGGGCGTCGGGGCACCGGGGAGCTGTTTTTT
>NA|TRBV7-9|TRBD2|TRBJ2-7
CASSFLGGRGAYEQYF
TGTGCCAGCAGCTTTCTCGGCGGGAGGGGAGCCTACGAGCAGTACTTC
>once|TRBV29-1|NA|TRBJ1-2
CSVETAGRERGYTF
TGCAGCGTTGAAACGGCGGGGAGGGAAAGGGGCTACACCTTC
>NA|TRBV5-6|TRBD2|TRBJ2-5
CASSATSGRLRETQYF
TGTGCCAGCAGCGCCACTAGCGGGAGGCTCCGAGAGACCCAGTACTTC
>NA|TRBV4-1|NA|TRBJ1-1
CASSQDLTPGSTAFF
TGCGCCAGCAGCCAAGATCTCACTCCCGGGAGTACAGCTTTCTTT
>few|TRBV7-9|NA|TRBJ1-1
CASSLLTGVTEAFF
TGTGCCAGCAGCTTACTAACAGGAGTCACTGAAGCTTTCTTT
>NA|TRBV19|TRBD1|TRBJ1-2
CASSISSDRGTGGYGYTF
TGTGCCAGTAGTATCTCGTCGGACAGGGGAACCGGGGGCTATGGCTACACCTTC
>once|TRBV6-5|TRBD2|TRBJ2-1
CASRTGLANEQFF
TGTGCCAGCAGGACGGGACTAGCAAATGAGCAGTTCTTC
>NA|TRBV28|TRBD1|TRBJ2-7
CASSSPGQGAVEQYF
TGTGCCAGCAGTTCACCGGGACAGGGGGCTGTCGAGCAGTACTTC
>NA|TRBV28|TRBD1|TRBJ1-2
CASSFLQGARGYTF
TGTGCCAGCAGTTTCTTACAGGGGGCGCGTGGCTACACCTTC
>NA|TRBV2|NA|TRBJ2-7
CASSSRVYEQYF
TGTGCCAGCAGTTCGAGGGTCTACGAGCAGTACTTC
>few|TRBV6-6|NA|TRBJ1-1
CASSDSNTEAFF
TGTGCCAGCAGCGATTCCAACACTGAAGCTTTCTTT
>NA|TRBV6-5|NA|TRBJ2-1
CASSYSIGNEQFF
TGTGCCAGCAGTTACTCCATAGGCAATGAGCAGTTCTTC
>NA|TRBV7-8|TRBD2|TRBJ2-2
CASSAQGLGIAGELFF
TGTGCCAGCAGCGCTCAGGGACTAGGAATCGCCGGGGAGCTGTTTTTT
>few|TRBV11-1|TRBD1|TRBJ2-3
CASSSGQGASGNTQYF
TGTGCCAGCAGCTCGGGACAGGGGGCGTCGGGGAATACGCAGTATTTT
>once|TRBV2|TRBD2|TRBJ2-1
CASRGGLAGVGEQFF
TGTGCCAGCAGGGGGGGACTAGCGGGAGTTGGTGAGCAGTTCTTC
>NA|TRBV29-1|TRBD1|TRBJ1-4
CSVEDRGRGDNEKLFF
TGCAGCGTTGAAGACAGGGGCAGGGGGGATAATGAAAAACTGTTTTTT
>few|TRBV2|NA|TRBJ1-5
CASNLGGQPQHF
TGTGCCAGCAACCTCGGGGGACAGCCCCAGCATTTT
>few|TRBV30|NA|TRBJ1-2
CAWGDNNYGYTF
TGTGCCTGGGGTGACAATAACTATGGCTACACCTTC
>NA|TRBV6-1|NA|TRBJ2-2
CASSDRTLNTGELFF
TGTGCCAGCAGTGATAGGACTCTCAACACCGGGGAGCTGTTTTTT
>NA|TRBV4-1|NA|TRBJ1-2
CASSQEIQSFGYTF
TGCGCCAGCAGCCAAGAGATACAGTCCTTCGGCTACACCTTC
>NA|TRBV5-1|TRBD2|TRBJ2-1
CASREGLAGDNEQFF
TGCGCCAGCAGGGAGGGACTAGCGGGGGACAATGAGCAGTTCTTC
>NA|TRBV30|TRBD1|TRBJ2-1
CACGQATYNEQFF
TGTGCCTGCGGACAGGCAACCTACAATGAGCAGTTCTTC
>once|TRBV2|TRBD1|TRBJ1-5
CASRPDRVSNQPQHF
TGTGCCAGCAGGCCCGACAGGGTTAGCAATCAGCCCCAGCATTTT
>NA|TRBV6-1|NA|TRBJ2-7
CATNLAYEQYF
TGTGCCACCAATCTTGCCTACGAGCAGTACTTC
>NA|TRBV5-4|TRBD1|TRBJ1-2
CASTPGGSNGYTF
TGTGCCAGCACCCCAGGGGGCTCTAACGGCTACACCTTC
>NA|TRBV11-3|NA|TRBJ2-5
CASSLVSARGETQYF
TGTGCCAGCAGCTTAGTATCGGCACGAGGAGAGACCCAGTACTTC
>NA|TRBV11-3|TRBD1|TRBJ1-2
CASSFTGDGYTF
TGTGCCAGCAGCTTTACAGGGGATGGCTACACCTTC
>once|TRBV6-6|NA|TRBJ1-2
CASSWAYGYTF
TGTGCCAGCAGTTGGGCCTATGGCTACACCTTC
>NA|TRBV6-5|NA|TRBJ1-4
CASRDGPNEKLFF
TGTGCCAGCAGGGACGGACCTAATGAAAAACTGTTTTTT
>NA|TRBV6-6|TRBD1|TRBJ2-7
CASSGQGTYEQYF
TGTGCCAGCAGTGGACAGGGGACCTACGAGCAGTACTTC
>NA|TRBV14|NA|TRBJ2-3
CASSRTPGSTDTQYF
TGTGCCAGCAGCCGAACACCAGGGAGCACAGATACGCAGTATTTT
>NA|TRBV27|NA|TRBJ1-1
CASSLRGRAFF
TGTGCCAGCAGTTTAAGGGGACGGGCTTTCTTT
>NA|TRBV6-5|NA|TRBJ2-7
CASSALVSDEQYF
TGTGCCAGCAGTGCCTTAGTTTCTGACGAGCAGTACTTC
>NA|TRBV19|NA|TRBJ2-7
CASSTGTPFYEQYF
TGTGCCAGTAGTACCGGGACTCCCTTTTACGAGCAGTACTTC
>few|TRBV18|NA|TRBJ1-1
CASSSQGWAEAFF
TGTGCCAGCTCATCACAGGGTTGGGCTGAAGCTTTCTTT
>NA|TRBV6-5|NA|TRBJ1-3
CASSRKPGSGNTIYF
TGTGCCAGCAGTCGTAAACCTGGTTCTGGAAACACCATATATTTT
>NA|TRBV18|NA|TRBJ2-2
CASFGGELFF
TGTGCCAGCTTCGGCGGGGAGCTGTTTTTT
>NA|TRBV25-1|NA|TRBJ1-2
CASTIDGNYGYTF
TGTGCCAGCACCATAGACGGGAACTATGGCTACACCTTC
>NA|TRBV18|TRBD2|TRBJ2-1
CASSLAGTSGSDEQFF
TGTGCCAGCTCACTAGCCGGGACTAGCGGGTCCGATGAGCAGTTCTTC
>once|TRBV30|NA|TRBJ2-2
CARQLYDYTNTGELFF
TGTGCGAGGCAGTTATATGATTACACGAACACCGGGGAGCTGTTTTTT